A single sample is the source of the 2 T cell receptor beta chains below, sequenced in a study of technical replicates of blood from four donors. TCRdb keeps only in-frame clones here, not all; method: immunoSEQ multiplex PCR. The data contain around 50,000 clones, roughly 95% of them seen just once; the ten biggest clones take up about 0.39%. The specimen was T cells isolated from PBMCs. The receptors shown here come from a human donor in good health.

The chain employs TRBV29-1 and TRBJ1-1; D unresolved. V lost 3 bases, J lost 8 bases, and 13 bases lay in between. The CDR3 contains 12 residues. CDR1 and CDR2 from the germline V gene are SQVTM and ANQGSEA. CDR3 sequence: CSVEGSRTEAFF. CDR3 DNA: TGCAGCGTTGAGGGCAGCCGAACCGAAGCTTTCTTT. Full variable domain (rest looked up from reference TRBV29-1 and TRBJ1-1): SAVISQKPSRDICQRGTSLTIQCQVDSQVTMMFWYRQQPGQSLTLIATANQGSEATYESGFVIDKFPISRPNLTFSTLTVSNMSPEDSSIYLCSVEGSRTEAFFGQGTRLTVV.

The V call is TRBV9, the J call TRBJ1-2, with D possibly TRBD1 on 5 matching bases. Trimming left V 3 bases short and J 2 bases short, with 23 bases between. The CDR3 runs 18 residues. Germline lookup yields CDR1 SGDLS and CDR2 YYNGEE. Here the CDR3 reads CASSGASQGSSRNYGYTF. CDR3 nucleotide sequence: TGTGCCAGCAGCGGCGCCTCGCAGGGCAGTTCGAGGAACTATGGCTACACCTTC.